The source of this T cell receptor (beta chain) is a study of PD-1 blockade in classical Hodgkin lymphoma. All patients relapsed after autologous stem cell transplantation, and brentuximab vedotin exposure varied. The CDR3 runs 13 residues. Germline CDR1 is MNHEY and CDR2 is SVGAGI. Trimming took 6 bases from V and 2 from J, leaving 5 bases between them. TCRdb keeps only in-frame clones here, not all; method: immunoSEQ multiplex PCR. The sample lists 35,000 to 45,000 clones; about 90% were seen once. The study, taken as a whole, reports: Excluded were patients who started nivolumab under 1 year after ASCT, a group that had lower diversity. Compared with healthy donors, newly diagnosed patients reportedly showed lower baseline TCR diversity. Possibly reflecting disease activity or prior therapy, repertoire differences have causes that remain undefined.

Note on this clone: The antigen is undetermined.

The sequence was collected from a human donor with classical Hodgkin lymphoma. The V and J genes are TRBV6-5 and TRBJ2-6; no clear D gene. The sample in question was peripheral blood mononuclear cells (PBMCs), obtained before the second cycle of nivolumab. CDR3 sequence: CASRVAGANVLTF. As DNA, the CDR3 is TGTGCCAGCAGGGTTGCTGGGGCCAACGTCCTGACTTTC.